Included here is one T cell receptor (beta chain) sequence, with context. The sample belongs to a study of technical replicates of blood from a few donors. Sequencing used immunoSEQ multiplex PCR; TCRdb keeps in-frame clones, though not all of them. This table holds some 71,000 clones, 97% found once. Sequencing was carried out using T cells isolated from PBMCs. The clonotype originates from a human donor in good health.

CDR3 sequence reads: CASSLPGLAGDEQFF. The CDR3 nucleotides are TGTGCCAGCAGTTTACCGGGACTAGCGGGAGACGAGCAGTTCTTC. The chain employs TRBV28 and TRBJ2-1, with TRBD2 matching over 14 bases. The CDR3 length is 15 residues. Germline V CDR1 and CDR2: MDHEN, SYDVKM. V gave up 2 bases and J gave up 10 bases; unmatched junction bases: 4.